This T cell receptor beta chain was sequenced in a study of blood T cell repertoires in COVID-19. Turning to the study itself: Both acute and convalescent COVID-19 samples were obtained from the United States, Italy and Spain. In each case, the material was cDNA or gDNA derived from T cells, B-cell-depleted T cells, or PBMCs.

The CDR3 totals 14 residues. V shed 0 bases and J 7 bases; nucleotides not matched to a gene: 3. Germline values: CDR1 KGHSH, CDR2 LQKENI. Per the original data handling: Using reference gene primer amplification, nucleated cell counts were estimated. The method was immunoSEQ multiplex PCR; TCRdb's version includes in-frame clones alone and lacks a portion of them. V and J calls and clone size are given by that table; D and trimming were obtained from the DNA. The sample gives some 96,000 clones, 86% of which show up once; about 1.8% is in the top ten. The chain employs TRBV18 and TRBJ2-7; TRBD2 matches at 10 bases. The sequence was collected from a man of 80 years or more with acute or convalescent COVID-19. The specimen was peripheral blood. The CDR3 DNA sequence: TGTGCCAGCTCACCACCCCTAGCGGGGGAGGAGCAGTACTTC. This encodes CASSPPLAGEEQYF. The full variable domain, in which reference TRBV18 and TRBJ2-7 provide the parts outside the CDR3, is NAGVMQNPRHLVRRRGQEARLRCSPMKGHSHVYWYRQLPEEGLKFMVYLQKENIIDESGMPKERFSAEFPKEGPSILRIQQVVRGDSAAYFCASSPPLAGEEQYFGPGTRLTVT.